This TCR beta chain appears in the sequencing data of a study of OX40 agonist ivuxolimab in advanced cancers. Study-level information: Each dose-escalation patient presented with hepatocellular carcinoma, melanoma, renal cell or head and neck cancer.

The germline V gene has CDR1 SEHNR and CDR2 FQNEAQ (reference sequence). After removal of 6 bases from V and 5 bases from J, the junction contained 6 bases not matched to a gene. The CDR3 length is 15 residues. Sequencing was performed with immunoSEQ multiplex PCR; in TCRdb, only in-frame clones are kept and a portion is missing. In the table there are over 45,000 clones, roughly 91% of which are singletons. The chain couples TRBV7-9 to TRBJ2-1, with TRBD1 matching 11 bases. Source: CD4+ or CD8+ T cells sorted from blood, taken in a trial of the OX40 agonist ivuxolimab. The receptor was isolated from an adult with an advanced solid tumor such as melanoma, head and neck, liver or kidney cancer. CDR3 region: CASSFRTGGNNEQFF. CDR3 bases: TGTGCCAGCAGTTTCCGGACAGGGGGCAACAATGAGCAGTTCTTC.